The entry below gives a single T cell receptor (beta chain) sequence along with its context. As yet, its antigen is unknown. This table comes from immunoSEQ multiplex PCR, and its TCRdb copy is limited to in-frame clones, with some not included. This repertoire shows about 4,900 clones, roughly 90% found once; its top ten account for around 2.8%. These data are taken from a study of immune evolution from preneoplasia to lung adenocarcinoma. Findings of the study overall: Top clone share appeared to fall from AAH through AIS, MIA, adenocarcinoma. Later-stage lesions seemingly showed higher T cell density and diversity than normal lung. Compared with EGFR-mutant or double wild-type lesions, KRAS-mutant nodules were more clonal.

Trimming at V came to 3 bases and at J to 6 bases, leaving 6 bases not matched to a gene. The CDR3 loop spans 16 amino acids. Germline loops: CDR1 SGHTA, CDR2 FQGNSA. This clonotype was obtained from a person between 45 and 65 years old with lung adenocarcinoma. Material: FFPE invasive lung adenocarcinoma tissue. The rearrangement joins TRBV7-2 to TRBJ2-2, with TRBD1 matching over 11 bases. The CDR3 protein is CASSFRTGGYAGELFF. Here the CDR3 DNA reads TGTGCCAGCAGCTTCCGGACAGGGGGCTACGCCGGGGAGCTGTTTTTT.